This is a list of T cell receptor beta chains from one sample in a study of blood T cell repertoires in COVID-19. Generated by immunoSEQ multiplex PCR, the TCRdb table keeps only in-frame clones and is missing some. Of 200,000 to 250,000 clones in the sample, 86% are singletons; the top ten hold 3.5% to 4%. The material sequenced was PBMCs or T cells enriched from blood (not recorded which). Receptors originate from a woman aged 40 to 55 with acute COVID-19. Both conserved end residues are part of each CDR3. Fields, in order: clone size, D gene, J gene, CDR3 length, V gene, CDR3 protein, CDR3 DNA. The D gene is left open where the match is weak. Clone size is stated in some rows and not others, as once, few, many or a class when expanded.

>few|.|TRBJ2-6|15|TRBV2
CASTQGGRGANVLTF
TGTGCCAGCACCCAGGGGGGAAGAGGGGCCAACGTCCTGACTTTC
>.|.|TRBJ2-2|14|TRBV12-5
CASAAGTTTGELFF
TGTGCTAGTGCGGCCGGGACAACAACCGGGGAGCTGTTTTTT
>.|.|TRBJ1-1|13|TRBV18
CASSFTGNTEAFF
TGTGCCAGCTCGTTTACAGGGAACACTGAAGCTTTCTTT
>.|.|TRBJ1-6|18|TRBV6-6
CASSQTGSWSSYNSPLHF
TGTGCCAGCAGTCAAACAGGGTCATGGAGCTCCTATAATTCACCCCTCCACTTT
>.|.|TRBJ2-7|15|TRBV24-1
CATSDPRTASLEQYF
TGTGCCACCAGTGATCCTCGGACAGCATCTCTCGAGCAGTACTTC
>once|.|TRBJ2-3|13|TRBV7-2
CASSFSLTDTQYF
TGTGCCAGCAGCTTCTCTCTCACAGATACGCAGTATTTT
>.|.|TRBJ2-5|17|TRBV3-1/TRBV3-2
CASSQAQGIRGQETQYF
TGTGCCAGCAGCCAAGCTCAAGGGATTCGGGGCCAAGAGACCCAGTACTTC
>.|TRBD1|TRBJ1-3|15|TRBV9
CASSYRTGAGNTIYF
TGTGCCAGCAGCTACAGGACAGGGGCAGGAAACACCATATATTTT
>once|.|TRBJ2-6|15|TRBV7-9
CASSLGGSGANVLTF
TGTGCCAGCAGCTTGGGAGGCTCTGGGGCCAACGTCCTGACTTTC
>.|.|TRBJ2-2|15|TRBV7-6
CASSQDRRAAGELFF
TGTGCCAGCAGCCAGGACAGGAGGGCTGCCGGGGAGCTGTTTTTT
>.|TRBD1|TRBJ2-5|13|TRBV19
CASSPGQGETQYF
TGTGCCAGTAGTCCTGGACAGGGAGAGACCCAGTACTTC
>.|TRBD2|TRBJ2-1|14|TRBV11-3
CASSLEGGYNEQFF
TGTGCCAGCAGCTTAGAGGGAGGGTACAATGAGCAGTTCTTC
>.|TRBD1|TRBJ1-3|15|TRBV7-9
CASSSRQGLGNTIYF
TGTGCCAGCAGCTCCCGACAGGGTTTAGGAAACACCATATATTTT
>.|.|TRBJ2-7|14|TRBV10-2
CASSESDRTYEQYF
TGCGCCAGCAGTGAGTCCGACAGAACCTACGAGCAGTACTTC
>.|TRBD2|TRBJ2-3|16|TRBV11-3
CASSPRLAGSTDTQYF
TGTGCCAGCAGCCCGAGACTAGCGGGTAGCACAGATACGCAGTATTTT
>.|.|TRBJ2-3|11|TRBV29-1
CSVGRGDTQYF
TGCAGCGTTGGAAGGGGAGATACGCAGTATTTT
>.|.|TRBJ2-7|12|TRBV27
CASSRGAAEQYF
TGTGCCAGCAGCAGGGGGGCGGCTGAGCAGTACTTC
>.|.|TRBJ2-5|14|TRBV28
CASSARQARETQYF
TGTGCCAGCAGTGCAAGACAGGCTCGGGAGACCCAGTACTTC
>.|TRBD2|TRBJ2-3|16|TRBV19
CATTRTSGSHTDTQYF
TGTGCCACCACTCGGACTAGCGGTTCACACACAGATACGCAGTATTTT
>.|TRBD2|TRBJ2-1|16|TRBV7-2
CASSLVSGSSYNEQFF
TGTGCCAGCAGCTTAGTGAGCGGGAGCTCCTACAATGAGCAGTTCTTC
>.|.|TRBJ2-1|14|TRBV10-3
CAIICRGAYNEQFF
TGTGCCATCATTTGCAGGGGGGCCTACAATGAGCAGTTCTTC
>.|.|TRBJ2-6|15|TRBV5-1
CASSLELSGANVLTF
TGCGCCAGCAGCTTGGAGCTTTCTGGGGCCAACGTCCTGACTTTC
>few|.|TRBJ1-1|14|TRBV5-1
CASSLGTTNTEAFF
TGCGCCAGCAGCTTGGGGACAACGAACACTGAAGCTTTCTTT